This TCR beta chain is from a study of blood T cells in healthy people across ages. Whole-study findings and limits: Considered underestimates were the diversity estimates obtained from one million T cells.

The CDR3 consists of 13 residues. Next came a second PCR, run for roughly 7 to 12 cycles, which used a sample-barcoded 5' primer along with a J-beta primer mix. MiXCR, applied by TCRdb to the 5' RACE reads, yields one record per CDR3 protein. The sample lists roughly 800,000 distinct CDR3 sequences, 35% to 40% occurring once. Of note for this clonotype: Antigen unknown.

The clonotype was recovered from a man aged 18-30 years in good health. The sequencing input was blood. This chain uses TRBV21-1 with TRBJ2-7. TRBV21-1 has pseudogene status. This CDR3 reads CASTKARTRKEYF. The CDR3 DNA follows: TGTGCCAGCACCAAAGCCAGAACACGGAAGGAGTACTTC.